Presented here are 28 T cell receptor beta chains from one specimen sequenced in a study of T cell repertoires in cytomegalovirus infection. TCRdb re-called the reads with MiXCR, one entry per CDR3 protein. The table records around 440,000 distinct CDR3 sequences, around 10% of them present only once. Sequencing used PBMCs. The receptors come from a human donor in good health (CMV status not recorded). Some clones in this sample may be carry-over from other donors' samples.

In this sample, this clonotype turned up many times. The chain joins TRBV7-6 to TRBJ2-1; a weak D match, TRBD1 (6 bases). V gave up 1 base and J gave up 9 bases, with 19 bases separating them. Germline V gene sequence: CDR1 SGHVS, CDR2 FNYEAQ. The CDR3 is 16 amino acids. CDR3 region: CASSLVWTQGMSEQFF. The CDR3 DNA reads TGTGCCAGCAGCTTAGTCTGGACACAGGGAATGAGTGAGCAGTTCTTC.

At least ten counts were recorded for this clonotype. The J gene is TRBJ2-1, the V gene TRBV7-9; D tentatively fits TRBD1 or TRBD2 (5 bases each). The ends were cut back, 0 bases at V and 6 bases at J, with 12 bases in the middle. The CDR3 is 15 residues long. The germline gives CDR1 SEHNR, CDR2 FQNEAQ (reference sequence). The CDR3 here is CASSLAGRRVNEQFF. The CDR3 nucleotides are TGTGCCAGCAGCTTAGCGGGACGGCGGGTCAATGAGCAGTTCTTC.

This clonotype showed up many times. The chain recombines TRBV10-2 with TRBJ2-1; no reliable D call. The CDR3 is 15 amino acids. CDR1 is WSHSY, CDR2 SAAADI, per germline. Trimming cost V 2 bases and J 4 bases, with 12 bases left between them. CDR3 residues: CASSELAFRYNEQFF. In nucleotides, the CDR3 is TGCGCCAGCAGTGAGCTGGCGTTTCGGTACAATGAGCAGTTCTTC.

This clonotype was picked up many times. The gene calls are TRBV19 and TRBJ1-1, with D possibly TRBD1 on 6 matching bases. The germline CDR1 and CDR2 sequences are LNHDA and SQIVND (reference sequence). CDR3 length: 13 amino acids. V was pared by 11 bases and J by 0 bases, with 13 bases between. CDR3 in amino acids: CAGSRGLNTEAFF. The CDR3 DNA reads TGTGCCGGTTCCAGGGGCTTGAACACTGAAGCTTTCTTT.

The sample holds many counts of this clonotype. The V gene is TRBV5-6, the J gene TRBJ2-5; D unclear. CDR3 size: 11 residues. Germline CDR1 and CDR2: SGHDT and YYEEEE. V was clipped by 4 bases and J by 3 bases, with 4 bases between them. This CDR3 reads CASSMKETQYF. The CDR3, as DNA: TGTGCCAGCAGCATGAAAGAGACCCAGTACTTC.

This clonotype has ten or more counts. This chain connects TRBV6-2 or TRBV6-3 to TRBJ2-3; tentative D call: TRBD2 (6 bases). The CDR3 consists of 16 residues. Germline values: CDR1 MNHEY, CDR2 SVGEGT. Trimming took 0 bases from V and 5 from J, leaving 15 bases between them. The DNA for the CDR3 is TGTGCCAGCAGTTACTCAGATGGGGGGATGCTAGATACGCAGTATTTT. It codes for CASSYSDGGMLDTQYF.

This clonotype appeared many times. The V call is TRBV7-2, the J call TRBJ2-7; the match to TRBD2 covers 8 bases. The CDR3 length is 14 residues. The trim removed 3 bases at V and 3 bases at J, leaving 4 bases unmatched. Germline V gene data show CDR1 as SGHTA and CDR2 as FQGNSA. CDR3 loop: CASSFAGGNYEQYF. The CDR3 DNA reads TGTGCCAGCAGCTTTGCGGGGGGCAACTACGAGCAGTACTTC.

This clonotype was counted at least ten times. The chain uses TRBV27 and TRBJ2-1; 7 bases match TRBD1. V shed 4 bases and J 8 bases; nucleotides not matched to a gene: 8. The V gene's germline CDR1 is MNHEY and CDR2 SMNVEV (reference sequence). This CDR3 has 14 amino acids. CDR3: CASSYRGDGDEQFF. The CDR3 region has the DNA TGTGCCAGCAGTTACAGGGGAGATGGGGATGAGCAGTTCTTC.

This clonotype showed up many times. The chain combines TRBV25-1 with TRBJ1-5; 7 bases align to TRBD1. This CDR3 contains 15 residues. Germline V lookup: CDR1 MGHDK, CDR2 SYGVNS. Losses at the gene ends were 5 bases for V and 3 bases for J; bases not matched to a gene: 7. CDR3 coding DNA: TGTGCCAGCAGTACCGGGACAGCTTTCAATCAGCCCCAGCATTTT. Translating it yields CASSTGTAFNQPQHF.

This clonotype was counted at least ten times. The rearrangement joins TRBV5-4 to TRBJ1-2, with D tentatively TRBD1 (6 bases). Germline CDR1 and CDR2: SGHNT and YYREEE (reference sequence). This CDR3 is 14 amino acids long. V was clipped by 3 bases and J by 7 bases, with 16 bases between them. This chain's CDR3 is CASSSTGILRGYTF. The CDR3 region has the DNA TGTGCCAGCAGCTCCACAGGGATTTTGCGTGGCTACACCTTC.

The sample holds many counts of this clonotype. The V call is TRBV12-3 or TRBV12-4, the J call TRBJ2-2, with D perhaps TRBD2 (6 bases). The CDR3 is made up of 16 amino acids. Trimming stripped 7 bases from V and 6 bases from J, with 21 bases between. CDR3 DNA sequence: TGTGCCAGCACCCCCAGACGGGGAGGCCCTCCCGGGGAGCTGTTTTTT. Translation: CASTPRRGGPPGELFF.

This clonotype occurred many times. The CDR3 loop reads CASSYDLNQPQHF. CDR3 sequence (DNA): TGTGCCAGCAGCTATGATCTAAATCAGCCCCAGCATTTT. J is TRBJ1-5 and V is TRBV6-5; no clear D gene. V gave up 6 bases and J gave up 4 bases, with 10 bases separating them. The CDR3 spans 13 residues. Germline V gene sequence: CDR1 MNHEY, CDR2 SVGAGI.

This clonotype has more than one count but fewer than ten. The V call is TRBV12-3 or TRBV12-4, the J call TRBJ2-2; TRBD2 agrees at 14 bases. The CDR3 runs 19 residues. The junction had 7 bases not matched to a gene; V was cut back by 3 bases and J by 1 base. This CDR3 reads CASSLTSGRARKNTGELFF. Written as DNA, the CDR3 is TGTGCCAGCAGTTTGACTAGCGGGAGGGCGAGGAAGAACACCGGGGAGCTGTTTTTT.

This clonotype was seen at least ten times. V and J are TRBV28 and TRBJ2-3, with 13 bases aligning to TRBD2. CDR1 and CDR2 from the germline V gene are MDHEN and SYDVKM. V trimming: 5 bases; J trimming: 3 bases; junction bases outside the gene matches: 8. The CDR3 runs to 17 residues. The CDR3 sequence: CASSLGTSGKLTDTQYF. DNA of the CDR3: TGTGCCAGCAGTCTCGGGACTAGCGGGAAATTGACAGATACGCAGTATTTT. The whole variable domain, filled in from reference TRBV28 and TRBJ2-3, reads DVKVTQSSRYLVKRTGEKVFLECVQDMDHENMFWYRQDPGLGLRLIYFSYDVKMKEKGDIPEGYSVSREKKERFSLILESASTNQTSMYLCASSLGTSGKLTDTQYFGPGTRLTVL.

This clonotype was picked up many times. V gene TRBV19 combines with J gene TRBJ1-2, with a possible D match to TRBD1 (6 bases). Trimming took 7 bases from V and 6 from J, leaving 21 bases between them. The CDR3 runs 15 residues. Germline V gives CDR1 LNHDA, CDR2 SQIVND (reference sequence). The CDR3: CASTETGIQGNGYTF. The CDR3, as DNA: TGTGCCAGTACCGAAACAGGAATCCAGGGGAATGGCTACACCTTC.

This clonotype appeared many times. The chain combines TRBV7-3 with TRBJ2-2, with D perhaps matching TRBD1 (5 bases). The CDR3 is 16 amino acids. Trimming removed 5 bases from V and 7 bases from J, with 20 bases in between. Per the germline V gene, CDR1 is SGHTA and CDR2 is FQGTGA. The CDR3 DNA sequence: TGTGCCAGCAGCCTCCGGGCCGCGAACCAGGGCGGGGAGCTGTTTTTT. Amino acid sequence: CASSLRAANQGGELFF.

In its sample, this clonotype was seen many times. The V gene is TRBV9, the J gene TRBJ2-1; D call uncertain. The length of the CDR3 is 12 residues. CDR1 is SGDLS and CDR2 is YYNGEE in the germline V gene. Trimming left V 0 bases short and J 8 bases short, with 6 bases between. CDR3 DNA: TGTGCCAGCAGCGTAGTACGGGATGAGCAGTTCTTC. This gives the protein CASSVVRDEQFF.

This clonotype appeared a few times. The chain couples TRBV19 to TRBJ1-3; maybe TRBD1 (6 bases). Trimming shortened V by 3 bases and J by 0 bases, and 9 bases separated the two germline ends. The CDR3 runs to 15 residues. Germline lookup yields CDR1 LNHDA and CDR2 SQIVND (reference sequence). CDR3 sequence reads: CASSIPDSSGNTIYF. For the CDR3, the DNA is TGTGCCAGTAGTATCCCGGACAGCTCTGGAAACACCATATATTTT.

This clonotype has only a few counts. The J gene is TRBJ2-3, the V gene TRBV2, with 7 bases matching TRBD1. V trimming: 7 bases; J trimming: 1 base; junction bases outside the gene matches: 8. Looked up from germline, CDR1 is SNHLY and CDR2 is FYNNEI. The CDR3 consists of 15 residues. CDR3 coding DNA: TGTGCCAGCATATTGGGACAGAGTCGCACAGATACGCAGTATTTT. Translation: CASILGQSRTDTQYF.

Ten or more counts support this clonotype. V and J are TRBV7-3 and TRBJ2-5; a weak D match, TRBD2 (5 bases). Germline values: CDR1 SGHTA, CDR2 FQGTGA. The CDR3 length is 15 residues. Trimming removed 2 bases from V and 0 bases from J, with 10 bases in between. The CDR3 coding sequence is TGTGCCAGCAGCTTAGCGGGCCGAGACCAAGAGACCCAGTACTTC. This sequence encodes CASSLAGRDQETQYF.

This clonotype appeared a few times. In DNA form, the CDR3 reads TGTGCCAGCCTTCCTGGGAATGCAGAGAATGAGCAGTTCTTC. Translating gives CASLPGNAENEQFF. This sequence joins TRBV6-1 and TRBJ2-1; D is ambiguous. Trimming removed 8 bases from V and 7 bases from J, with 18 bases in between. This CDR3 is built from 14 residues. Germline CDR1 is MNHNS and CDR2 is SASEGT.

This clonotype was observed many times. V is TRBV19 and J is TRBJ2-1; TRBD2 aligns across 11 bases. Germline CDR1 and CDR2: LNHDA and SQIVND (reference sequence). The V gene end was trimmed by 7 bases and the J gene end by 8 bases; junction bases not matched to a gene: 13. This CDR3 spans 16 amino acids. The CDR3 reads CASKKVAGGLRDEQFF. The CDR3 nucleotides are TGTGCCAGTAAAAAGGTAGCGGGGGGGCTTAGAGATGAGCAGTTCTTC.

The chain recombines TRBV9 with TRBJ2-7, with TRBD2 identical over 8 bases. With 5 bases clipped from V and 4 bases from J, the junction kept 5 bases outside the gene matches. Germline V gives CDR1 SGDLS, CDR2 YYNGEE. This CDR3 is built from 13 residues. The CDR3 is CASSSGGVYEQYF. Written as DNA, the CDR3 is TGTGCCAGCAGTTCCGGGGGGGTATACGAGCAGTACTTC.

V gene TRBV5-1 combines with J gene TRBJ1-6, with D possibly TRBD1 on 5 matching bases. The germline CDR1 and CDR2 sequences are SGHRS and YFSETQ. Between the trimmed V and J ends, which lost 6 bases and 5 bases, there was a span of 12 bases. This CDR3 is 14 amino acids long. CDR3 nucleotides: TGCGCCAGCAAAACGGTAGGGGATAATTCACCCCTCCACTTT. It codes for CASKTVGDNSPLHF.

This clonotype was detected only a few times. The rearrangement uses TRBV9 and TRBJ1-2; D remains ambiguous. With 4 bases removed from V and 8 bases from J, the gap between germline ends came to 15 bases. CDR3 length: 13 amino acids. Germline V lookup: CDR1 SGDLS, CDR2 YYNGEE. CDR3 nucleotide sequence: TGTGCCAGCAGCTCTCCGGCGGGGTCCGGCTACACCTTC. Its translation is CASSSPAGSGYTF.

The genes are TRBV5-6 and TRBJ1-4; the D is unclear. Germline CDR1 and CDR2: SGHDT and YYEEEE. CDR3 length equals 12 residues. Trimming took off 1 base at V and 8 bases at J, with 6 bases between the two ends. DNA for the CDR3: TGTGCCAGCAGCTTGCTTTTGGAAAAACTGTTTTTT. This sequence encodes CASSLLLEKLFF. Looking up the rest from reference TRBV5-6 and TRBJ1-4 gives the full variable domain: DAGVTQSPTHLIKTRGQQVTLRCSPKSGHDTVSWYQQALGQGPQFIFQYYEEEERQRGNFPDRFSGHQFPNYSSELNVNALLLGDSALYLCASSLLLEKLFFGSGTQLSVL.

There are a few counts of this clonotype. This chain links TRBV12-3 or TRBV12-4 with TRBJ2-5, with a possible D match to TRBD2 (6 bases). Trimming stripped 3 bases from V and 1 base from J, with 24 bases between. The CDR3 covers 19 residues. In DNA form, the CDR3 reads TGTGCCAGCAGTTTTTGGGGGACTCTGAAGTCCTCCCCCCAAGAGACCCAGTACTTC. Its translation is CASSFWGTLKSSPQETQYF.

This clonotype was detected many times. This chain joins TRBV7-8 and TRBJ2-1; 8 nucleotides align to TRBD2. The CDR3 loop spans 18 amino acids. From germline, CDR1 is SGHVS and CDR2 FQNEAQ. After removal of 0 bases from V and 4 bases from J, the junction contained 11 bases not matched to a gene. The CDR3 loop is CASSLAPAGGTLYNEQFF. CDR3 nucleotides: TGTGCCAGCAGCTTAGCCCCCGCGGGAGGAACTCTATACAATGAGCAGTTCTTC.